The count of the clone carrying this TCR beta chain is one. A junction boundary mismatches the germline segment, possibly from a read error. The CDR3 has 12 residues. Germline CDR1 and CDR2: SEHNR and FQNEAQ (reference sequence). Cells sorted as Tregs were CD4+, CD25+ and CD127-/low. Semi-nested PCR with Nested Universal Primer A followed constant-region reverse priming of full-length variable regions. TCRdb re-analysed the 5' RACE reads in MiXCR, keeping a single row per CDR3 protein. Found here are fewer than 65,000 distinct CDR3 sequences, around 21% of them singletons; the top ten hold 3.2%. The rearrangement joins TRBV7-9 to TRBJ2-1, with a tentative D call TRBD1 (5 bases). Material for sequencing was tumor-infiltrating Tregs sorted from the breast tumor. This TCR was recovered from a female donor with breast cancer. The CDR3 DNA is TGTGCCAGCAGCTCAACAGGCAATGAGCAGTGCTTC. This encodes CASSSTGNEQCF.